This T cell receptor beta chain was recovered during a study of T cells in Graves' hyperthyroidism and ophthalmopathy. Whole-study results and caveats: The model's output predicted ophthalmopathy at a median of 6.5 months prior to onset. Among thyroid clonotypes expanded above 0.001, most also appeared in blood.

Stable hyperthyroidism: no ophthalmopathy progression over 18 months of follow-up. This clonotype showed up many times. Antigen unknown. From RNA transcripts, TCR beta CDR3 regions were amplified. Primed by the HTBI set, a first-round RT-PCR was run on the TCR CDR3. In TCRdb, the multiplex PCR reads were re-called with MiXCR into one record per CDR3 protein. Of hundreds of thousands of distinct CDR3 sequences listed, 38% are singletons. The length of the CDR3 is 13 residues. Germline CDR1 is SQVTM and CDR2 is ANQGSEA. Between the trimmed V and J ends, which lost 5 bases and 2 bases, there was a span of 12 bases.

Sequences were obtained from blood. This sequence joins TRBV29-1 and TRBJ1-1, with D unresolved. The source of this sequence is a man between 18 and 29 years old with Graves' hyperthyroidism. CDR3 residues: CSVSPSINTEAFF. CDR3 nucleotide sequence: TGCAGCGTTTCTCCTTCCATTAACACTGAAGCTTTCTTT. Using reference TRBV29-1 and TRBJ1-1 for the parts outside the CDR3, the full variable domain is SAVISQKPSRDICQRGTSLTIQCQVDSQVTMMFWYRQQPGQSLTLIATANQGSEATYESGFVIDKFPISRPNLTFSTLTVSNMSPEDSSIYLCSVSPSINTEAFFGQGTRLTVV.